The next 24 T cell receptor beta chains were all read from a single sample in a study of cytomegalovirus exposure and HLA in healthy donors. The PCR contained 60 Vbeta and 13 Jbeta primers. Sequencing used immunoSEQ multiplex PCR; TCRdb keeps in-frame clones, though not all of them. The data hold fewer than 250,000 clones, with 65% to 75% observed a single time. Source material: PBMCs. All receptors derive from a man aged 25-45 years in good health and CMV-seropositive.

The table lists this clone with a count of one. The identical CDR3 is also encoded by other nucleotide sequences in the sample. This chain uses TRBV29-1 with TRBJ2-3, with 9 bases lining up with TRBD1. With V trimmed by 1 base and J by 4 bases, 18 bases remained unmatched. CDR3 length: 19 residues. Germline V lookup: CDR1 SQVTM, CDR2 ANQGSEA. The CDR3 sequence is CSVEGGQGPRDSPPDTQYF. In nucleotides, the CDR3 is TGCAGCGTTGAAGGGGGACAGGGCCCGCGGGACTCGCCCCCAGATACGCAGTATTTT.

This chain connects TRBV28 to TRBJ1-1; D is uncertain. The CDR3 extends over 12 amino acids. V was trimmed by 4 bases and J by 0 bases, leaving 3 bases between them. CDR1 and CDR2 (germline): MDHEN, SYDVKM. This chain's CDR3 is CASSSVNTEAFF. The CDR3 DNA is TGTGCCAGCAGTTCGGTGAACACTGAAGCTTTCTTT.

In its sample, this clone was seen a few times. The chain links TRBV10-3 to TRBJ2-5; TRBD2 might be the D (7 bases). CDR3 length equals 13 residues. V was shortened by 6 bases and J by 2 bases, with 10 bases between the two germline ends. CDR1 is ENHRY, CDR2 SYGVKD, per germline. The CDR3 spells CAIRGGVQETQYF. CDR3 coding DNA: TGTGCCATCAGAGGGGGGGTTCAAGAGACCCAGTACTTC.

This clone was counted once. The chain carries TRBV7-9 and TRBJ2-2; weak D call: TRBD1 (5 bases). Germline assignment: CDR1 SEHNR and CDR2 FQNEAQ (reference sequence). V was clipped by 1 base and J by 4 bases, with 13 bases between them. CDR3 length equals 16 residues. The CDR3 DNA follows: TGTGCCAGCAGCTTAGGACTGGGGCCGGGCACCGGGGAGCTGTTTTTT. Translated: CASSLGLGPGTGELFF.

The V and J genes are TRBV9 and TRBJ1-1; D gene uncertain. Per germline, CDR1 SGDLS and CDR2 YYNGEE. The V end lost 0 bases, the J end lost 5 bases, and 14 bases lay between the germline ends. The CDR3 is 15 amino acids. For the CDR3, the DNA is TGTGCCAGCAGCGTAGAAGGAAGGTCGGGGACTGAAGCTTTCTTT. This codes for CASSVEGRSGTEAFF.

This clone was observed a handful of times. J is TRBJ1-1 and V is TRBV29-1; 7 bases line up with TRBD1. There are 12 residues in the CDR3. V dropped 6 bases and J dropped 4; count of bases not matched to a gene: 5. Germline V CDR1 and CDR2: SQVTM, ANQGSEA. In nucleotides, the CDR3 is TGCAGCGTCGACAGGGAGACCACTGAAGCTTTCTTT. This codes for CSVDRETTEAFF.

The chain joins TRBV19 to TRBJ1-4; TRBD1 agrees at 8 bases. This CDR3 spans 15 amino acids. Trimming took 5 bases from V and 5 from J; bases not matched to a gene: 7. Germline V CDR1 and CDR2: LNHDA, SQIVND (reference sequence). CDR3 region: CASSPDRGRNEKLFF. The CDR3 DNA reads TGTGCCAGTAGTCCAGACAGGGGACGAAATGAAAAACTGTTTTTT.

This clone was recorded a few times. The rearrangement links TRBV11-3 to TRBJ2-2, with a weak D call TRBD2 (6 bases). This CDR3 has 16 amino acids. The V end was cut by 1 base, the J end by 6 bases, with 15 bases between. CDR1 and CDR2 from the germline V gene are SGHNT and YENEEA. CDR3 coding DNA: TGTGCCAGCAGCTTAGTCGCATGGCCGGGGGCCGGGGAGCTGTTTTTT. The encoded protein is CASSLVAWPGAGELFF.

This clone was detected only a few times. The CDR3 coding sequence is TGTGCCAGCAGCGGGGGGGGTCTAGCGGGAGCTCAAGAGACCCAGTACTTC. It translates to CASSGGGLAGAQETQYF. The chain combines TRBV21-1 with TRBJ2-5; the table calls TRBD2, which could not be checked here. TRBV21-1 is assigned pseudogene status. CDR3 size: 17 residues.

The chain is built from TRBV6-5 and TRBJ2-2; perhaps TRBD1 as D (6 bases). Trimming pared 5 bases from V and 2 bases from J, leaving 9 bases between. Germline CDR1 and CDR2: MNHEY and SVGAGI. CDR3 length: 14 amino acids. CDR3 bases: TGTGCCAGCAGTGACAGGTTTAACACCGGGGAGCTGTTTTTT. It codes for CASSDRFNTGELFF.

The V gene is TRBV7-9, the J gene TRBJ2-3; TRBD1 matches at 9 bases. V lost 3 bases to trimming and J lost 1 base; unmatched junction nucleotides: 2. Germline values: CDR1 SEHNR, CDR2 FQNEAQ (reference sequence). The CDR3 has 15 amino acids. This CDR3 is CASSLGQGGTDTQYF. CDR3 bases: TGTGCCAGCAGCTTGGGACAGGGTGGCACAGATACGCAGTATTTT.

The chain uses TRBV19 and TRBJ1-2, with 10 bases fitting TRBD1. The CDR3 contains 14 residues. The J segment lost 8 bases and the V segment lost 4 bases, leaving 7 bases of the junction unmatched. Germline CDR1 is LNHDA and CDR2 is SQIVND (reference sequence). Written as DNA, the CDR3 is TGTGCCAGTAGTAGGGGACAGGGGACGGGAGGCTACACCTTC. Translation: CASSRGQGTGGYTF.

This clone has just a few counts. The CDR3 is CASSKKTGGGYAYGYTF. In nucleotides, the CDR3 is TGTGCCAGCAGCAAGAAAACAGGGGGCGGCTACGCCTATGGCTACACCTTC. The chain employs TRBV21-1 and TRBJ1-2; the table gives TRBD1 as D, unverified against the DNA. TRBV21-1 is a pseudogene. The CDR3 runs to 17 residues.

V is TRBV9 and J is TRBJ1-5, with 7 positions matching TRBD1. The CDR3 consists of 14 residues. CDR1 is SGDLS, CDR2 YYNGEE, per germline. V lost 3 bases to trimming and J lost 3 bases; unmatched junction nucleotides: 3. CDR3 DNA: TGTGCCAGCAGCGGTACAGGGGTCAATCAGCCCCAGCATTTT. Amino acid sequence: CASSGTGVNQPQHF.

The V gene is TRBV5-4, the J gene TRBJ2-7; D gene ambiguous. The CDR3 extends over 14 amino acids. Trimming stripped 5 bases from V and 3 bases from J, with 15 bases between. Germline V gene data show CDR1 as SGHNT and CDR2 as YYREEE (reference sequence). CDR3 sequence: CASSSEVGYYEQYF. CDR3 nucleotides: TGTGCCAGCAGTTCCGAAGTCGGGTACTACGAGCAGTACTTC. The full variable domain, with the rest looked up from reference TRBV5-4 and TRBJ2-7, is ETGVTQSPTHLIKTRGQQVTLRCSSQSGHNTVSWYQQALGQGPQFIFQYYREEENGRGNFPPRFSGLQFPNYSSELNVNALELDDSALYLCASSSEVGYYEQYFGPGTRLTVT.

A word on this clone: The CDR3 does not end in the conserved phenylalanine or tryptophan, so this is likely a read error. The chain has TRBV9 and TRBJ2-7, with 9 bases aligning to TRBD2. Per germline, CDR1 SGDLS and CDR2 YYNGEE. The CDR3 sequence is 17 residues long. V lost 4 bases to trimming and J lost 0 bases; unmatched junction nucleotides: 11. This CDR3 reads CASSPKATSGFSYEQYL. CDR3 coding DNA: TGTGCCAGCAGCCCCAAGGCGACTAGCGGTTTCTCCTACGAGCAGTACCTC.

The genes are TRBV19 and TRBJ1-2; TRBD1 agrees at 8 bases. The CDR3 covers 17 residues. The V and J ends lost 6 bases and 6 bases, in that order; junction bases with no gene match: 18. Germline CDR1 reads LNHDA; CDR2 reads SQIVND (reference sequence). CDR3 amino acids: CASRSLRRGLGNDGYTF. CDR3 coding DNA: TGTGCCAGTAGGTCTTTGCGCAGGGGGCTGGGGAATGATGGCTACACCTTC.

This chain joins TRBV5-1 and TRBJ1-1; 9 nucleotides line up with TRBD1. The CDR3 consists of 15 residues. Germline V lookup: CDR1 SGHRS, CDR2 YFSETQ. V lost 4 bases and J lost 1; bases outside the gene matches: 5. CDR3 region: CASSTSGQGNTEAFF. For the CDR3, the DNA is TGCGCCAGCAGCACCTCGGGACAGGGGAACACTGAAGCTTTCTTT. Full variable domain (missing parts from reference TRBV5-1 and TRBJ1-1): KAGVTQTPRYLIKTRGQQVTLSCSPISGHRSVSWYQQTPGQGLQFLFEYFSETQRNKGNFPGRFSGRQFSNSRSEMNVSTLELGDSALYLCASSTSGQGNTEAFFGQGTRLTVV.

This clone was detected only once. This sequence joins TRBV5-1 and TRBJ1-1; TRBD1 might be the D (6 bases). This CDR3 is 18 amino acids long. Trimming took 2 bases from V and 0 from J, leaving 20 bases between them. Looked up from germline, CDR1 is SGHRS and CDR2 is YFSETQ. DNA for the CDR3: TGCGCCAGCAGCTTACTTCAGGGGAGTCGTATGATGAACACTGAAGCTTTCTTT. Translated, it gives CASSLLQGSRMMNTEAFF.

CDR3 sequence (DNA): TGTGCCTGGGGTGGGACAGGGCAAGGGTCAGAGACCCAGTACTTC. Translated, it gives CAWGGTGQGSETQYF. V is TRBV30 and J is TRBJ2-5; TRBD1 matches 9 bases. The V gene's germline CDR1 is GTSNPN and CDR2 SVGIG (reference sequence). The CDR3 runs to 15 residues. The trim removed 5 bases at V and 4 bases at J, leaving 11 bases unmatched.

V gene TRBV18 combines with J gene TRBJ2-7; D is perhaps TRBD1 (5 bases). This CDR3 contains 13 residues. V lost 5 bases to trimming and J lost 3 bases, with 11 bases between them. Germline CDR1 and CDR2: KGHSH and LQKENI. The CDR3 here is CASSATEYYEQYF. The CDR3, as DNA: TGTGCCAGCTCAGCGACAGAATACTACGAGCAGTACTTC.

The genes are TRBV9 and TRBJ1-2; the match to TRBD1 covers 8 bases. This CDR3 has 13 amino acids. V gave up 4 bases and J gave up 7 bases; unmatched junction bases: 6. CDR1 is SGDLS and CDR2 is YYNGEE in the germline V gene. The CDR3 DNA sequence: TGTGCCAGCAGCCCCCGGACAGGGTCTGGCTACACCTTC. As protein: CASSPRTGSGYTF.

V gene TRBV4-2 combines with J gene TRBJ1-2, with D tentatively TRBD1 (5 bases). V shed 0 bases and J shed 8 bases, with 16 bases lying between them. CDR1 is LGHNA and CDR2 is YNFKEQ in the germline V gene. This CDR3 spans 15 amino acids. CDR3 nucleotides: TGTGCCAGCAGCCAAGACGAAGGGGCGGTAGGCGGCTACACCTTC. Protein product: CASSQDEGAVGGYTF.

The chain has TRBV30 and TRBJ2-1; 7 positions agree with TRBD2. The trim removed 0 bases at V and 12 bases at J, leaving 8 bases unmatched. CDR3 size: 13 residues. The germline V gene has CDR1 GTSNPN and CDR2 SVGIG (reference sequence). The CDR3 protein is CAWSVTSSQRQFF. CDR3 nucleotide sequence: TGTGCCTGGAGTGTGACTAGCTCCCAGCGGCAGTTCTTC.